This TCR beta chain was observed in a study of post-analysis software for immune sequencing data. Findings and limits, study-wide: Among multiple sclerosis patients, normalized Chao1 diversity was significantly below that of controls. Roughly five TRBV segments were significantly more frequent in patients than in controls. TRBV5-6, TRBV5-1 and TRBV20-1 were among these segments.

Germline values: CDR1 SGHTA, CDR2 FQGTGA. Trimming removed 5 bases at V and 3 bases at J, with 13 bases between. The CDR3 consists of 14 residues. TCR beta cDNA libraries had unique molecular identifiers. From roughly 1 to 10 million T cells, roughly 0.5 million cDNA molecules were obtained. TCRdb reanalysed the PCR reads using MiXCR and keeps one entry per CDR3 protein. The sample contains under 900,000 distinct CDR3 sequences, around 53% of which appear only once. This clonotype has more than one count but fewer than ten. Its target is unknown. The rearrangement joins TRBV7-3 to TRBJ1-1; D is unresolved. This TCR was sampled from a girl aged 5-17 years with multiple sclerosis. Sequencing was performed on blood. The CDR3 sequence: CASSPSRAHTEAFF. In DNA form, the CDR3 reads TGTGCCAGCAGCCCCTCTAGGGCTCACACTGAAGCTTTCTTT.